The subject of this entry is one TCR beta chain. This clonotype was recorded at least ten times. Its target antigen remains unknown. Within one base of it there is no much larger clone, and no base qualities were kept. Read against the paper, the sample's time point label means: healthy volunteer bleed at 2 weeks. Total RNA was isolated from unfractionated whole blood collected in Tempus Blood RNA tubes. As TCR sequencing controls, 4 or 5 healthy volunteers were used, with blood taken at day 0, 2 weeks and 6 weeks. Taken from the germline V gene, the CDR1 and CDR2 loops are MNHNS and SASEGT. Cut back by 6 bases and 4 bases, the V and J ends lie 3 bases apart. The CDR3 starts with the cysteine, ends with the phenylalanine, and has 10 residues. Left in the record is the CDR3 DNA by itself, 30 bases read in frame from the first base. This record belongs to a study of human T cells and chemical hapten exposure (dated by TCRdb to the early 2020s). Some background on the complete study: Libraries were combined into a pool for sequencing, and differences in TCR yield between samples came mainly from small differences in library volumes within the pool. Peripheral blood TCR repertoire changes were tracked in vivo in alopecia patients during primary and secondary sensitization to the hapten diphenylcyclopropenone (DPC). Both TCR alpha and TCR beta chains were sequenced from each blood RNA sample.

To prepare the library, RACE was applied. Sequencing relied on a NextSeq 500. During library preparation, unique molecular identifiers were attached to individual cDNA molecules so that TCRs could be counted in a quantitative, reproducible way. Regarding the original processing steps: A median of about 87,000 TCRs per sample was observed, with a range of roughly 23,224 to 700,000. The Decombinator software suite was used to annotate V, J and CDR3 in the TCR reads. For the PS versus PT1 abundance plots, all samples were subsampled to the same number of TCRs (28,000). TCRs were defined as expanded if absent before sensitization and observed at least eight times at the 2-week time point. The public reads were reprocessed in TCRdb via fastp at Q25 and MiXCR, keeping in-frame beta chains. When rows share a CDR3 protein, they turn into one entry using the most common DNA and genes. The V and J calls were not made by the authors but by TCRdb's processing. Present in this sample are around 130,000 distinct CDR3 sequences, approximately 10% of which were seen just once. The ten biggest clones cover 1.5% to 2% of the sample.

Points the paper makes about the study in general: The number of TCRs above 1 in 1000 frequency did not change with DPC sensitization; there was no evidence of global repertoire structure alterations. After repeated subsampling, the strength of the expansion versus patch-test correlation and the threshold at which it became significant changed.

The sample consisted of whole blood. The rearranged chain carries TRBV6-1 and TRBJ2-5, with the D gene not clear enough to name. The sequence was obtained from a male donor in good health. Some clones in this sample may be carry-over from other donors' samples. The nucleotides read TGTGCCAGCAGAACAGAGACCCAGTACTTC. Translated, it reads CASRTETQYF.